This TCR beta chain was retrieved from a study of blood T cells in healthy people across ages. The study's findings and limits: Roughly linear age-related decline in beta diversity appeared, significant by age about 40.

As to this clonotype: The antigen remains unidentified.

Primers used in a second PCR of roughly 7 to 12 cycles were a sample-barcoded 5' primer and a J-beta primer mix. Tagging of each cDNA molecule was performed by a template-switch adaptor with 12 random nucleotides. TCRdb independently ran MiXCR on the 5' RACE reads; one entry per CDR3 protein. Counted here are more than 1.4 million distinct CDR3 sequences, about 40% occurring once; the ten biggest clones make up under 8%. The draw of peripheral blood yielded approximately 10 milliliters from each donor. The sequenced material came from blood. This TCR was sampled from a woman between 18 and 29 years old in good health.

CDR3 DNA: TGTGCCAGCACCCAGGGGGGGCGGGCTTTCTTT. It specifies CASTQGGRAFF. The rearrangement uses TRBV25-1 and TRBJ1-1; 7 nucleotides agree with TRBD1. CDR3 length equals 11 residues. V dropped 7 bases and J dropped 11; count of bases not matched to a gene: 7. CDR1 is MGHDK and CDR2 is SYGVNS in the germline V gene.